The 22 T cell receptor beta chains below were found in one sample sequenced in a study of CD8 T cells in ankylosing spondylitis. The antigens these receptors bind are not known. TCRdb re-called the 5' RACE reads with MiXCR, one entry per CDR3 protein. The data show about 210,000 distinct CDR3 sequences, about 6.7% seen once. General observations from the study: Several highly homologous variants made up a TCR beta motif, and this motif appeared characteristic of ankylosing spondylitis blood.

Sequenced: blood, either unsorted or a sorted T cell fraction (not recorded which). The receptors here all came from a male donor with ankylosing spondylitis.

This clonotype has ten or more counts. This chain links TRBV11-2 with TRBJ1-3; no clear D gene. Trimming stripped 4 bases from V and 4 bases from J, with 8 bases between. CDR3 length equals 13 residues. CDR1 and CDR2 from the germline V gene are SGHAT and FQNNGV. For the CDR3, the DNA is TGTGCCAGCAGCTGGGGTCGCGGAAACACCATATATTTT. Amino acid sequence: CASSWGRGNTIYF.

This clonotype was observed at least ten times. The chain combines TRBV7-9 with TRBJ1-5; D perhaps matches TRBD1 (6 bases). Germline-derived CDR1 and CDR2 are SEHNR and FQNEAQ (reference sequence). V shed 2 bases and J shed 3 bases, with 11 bases lying between them. The CDR3 consists of 15 residues. CDR3 in DNA: TGTGCCAGCAGCTTAACAGGGAGGGACAATCAGCCCCAGCATTTT. This encodes CASSLTGRDNQPQHF.

This clonotype turned up a few times. The rearrangement joins TRBV12-3 or TRBV12-4 to TRBJ1-1; D gene unclear. The V end was cut by 6 bases, the J end by 7 bases, with 12 bases between. CDR3 length equals 12 residues. The CDR3 is CASRPNWREAFF. DNA of the CDR3: TGTGCCAGCAGACCCAATTGGCGTGAAGCTTTCTTT.

This clonotype has a handful of counts. The rearrangement joins TRBV3-1 to TRBJ2-7; D call uncertain. Between the trimmed V and J ends, which lost 4 bases and 7 bases, there was a span of 17 bases. CDR3 length: 14 amino acids. Germline V gene lookup returns CDR1 LGHDT and CDR2 YNNKEL (reference sequence). CDR3 protein: CASSRRGPSGEQYF. CDR3 DNA sequence: TGTGCCAGCAGCCGTAGAGGACCCAGTGGGGAGCAGTACTTC.

This clonotype was counted many times. The chain couples TRBV6-1 to TRBJ1-1; weak D call: TRBD1 (6 bases). The CDR3 loop spans 13 amino acids. Trimming took off 8 bases at V and 1 base at J, with 11 bases between the two ends. Germline assignment: CDR1 MNHNS and CDR2 SASEGT. CDR3 amino acids: CASGVRGNTEAFF. The CDR3 nucleotides read TGTGCCAGCGGGGTCAGGGGGAACACTGAAGCTTTCTTT.

The sample holds a few counts of this clonotype. The V gene is TRBV4-3, the J gene TRBJ1-1; TRBD1 might be the D (6 bases). Germline V gene sequence: CDR1 LGHNA, CDR2 YSLEER. Trimming left V 1 base short and J 5 bases short, with 11 bases between. The CDR3 spans 14 residues. CDR3 sequence reads: CASSQGSGVTEAFF. The CDR3 DNA reads as TGCGCCAGCAGCCAAGGGTCAGGGGTTACTGAAGCTTTCTTT.

This clonotype has a handful of counts. The rearrangement links TRBV6-4 to TRBJ2-1; 9 bases line up with TRBD2. With V trimmed by 5 bases and J by 6 bases, 8 bases remained unmatched. Germline CDR1 MRHNA, CDR2 SNTAGT. This CDR3 comprises 15 residues. Here the CDR3 reads CASSPEAGGSNEQFF. CDR3 coding DNA: TGTGCCAGCAGTCCCGAAGCGGGGGGTTCCAATGAGCAGTTCTTC.

This clonotype was detected ten times or more. The chain joins TRBV4-3 to TRBJ2-2; D assignment may be TRBD1 or TRBD2 (5 bases each). With 4 bases removed from V and 6 bases from J, the gap between germline ends came to 12 bases. The germline CDR1 and CDR2 sequences are LGHNA and YSLEER. The CDR3 extends over 14 amino acids. In nucleotides, the CDR3 is TGCGCCAGCAGCCGGGGGATCGGGTCCGGGGAGCTGTTTTTT. Its translation is CASSRGIGSGELFF.

This sequence joins TRBV10-1 and TRBJ2-1, with no clear D. Trimming removed 7 bases at V and 5 bases at J, with 15 bases between. Germline loops: CDR1 WNHNN, CDR2 SYGVQD (reference sequence). This CDR3 is 14 amino acids long. CDR3 protein: CASTKGLTNNEQFF. DNA for the CDR3: TGCGCCAGCACAAAAGGGCTAACGAACAATGAGCAGTTCTTC.

In this sample, this clonotype turned up many times. This chain uses TRBV7-2 with TRBJ2-5; 7 nucleotides align to TRBD1. The CDR3 contains 15 residues. Germline CDR1 is SGHTA and CDR2 is FQGNSA. V trimming: 5 bases; J trimming: 5 bases; junction bases outside the gene matches: 11. In DNA form, the CDR3 reads TGTGCCAGCAGCCCCGAAAGGGGGCTCGCGGAGACCCAGTACTTC. This sequence encodes CASSPERGLAETQYF. The full variable domain, completed using reference TRBV7-2 and TRBJ2-5, is GAGVSQSPSNKVTEKGKDVELRCDPISGHTALYWYRQSLGQGLEFLIYFQGNSAPDKSGLPSDRFSAERTGGSVSTLTIQRTQQEDSAVYLCASSPERGLAETQYFGPGTRLLVL.

This clonotype was seen repeatedly, ten times or more. This sequence joins TRBV12-3 or TRBV12-4 and TRBJ1-2; the D is unclear. Trimming removed 5 bases at V and 0 bases at J, with 7 bases between. There are 13 residues in the CDR3. The DNA for the CDR3 is TGTGCCAGCAGTCCTACCCCTAACTATGGCTACACCTTC. Its translation is CASSPTPNYGYTF.

This clonotype was found many times. This chain uses TRBV2 with TRBJ2-7; TRBD2 might be the D (7 bases). There are 13 residues in the CDR3. Per germline, CDR1 SNHLY and CDR2 FYNNEI. The DNA of the CDR3 is TGTGCGTTTTCGGGGGGCGTCACCTACGAGCAGTACTTC. This translates into CAFSGGVTYEQYF.

This clonotype occurred many times. V and J are TRBV5-5 and TRBJ2-2, with D possibly TRBD1 on 5 matching bases. CDR1 SGHKS and CDR2 YYEKEE come from the germline V gene (reference sequence). The V gene lost 0 bases and the J gene lost 3 bases, with 9 bases spanning the gap. The CDR3 extends over 15 amino acids. DNA for the CDR3: TGTGCCAGCAGCTTGGCTTGGGGCGACACCGGGGAGCTGTTTTTT. Protein: CASSLAWGDTGELFF.

This clonotype appeared a few times. The CDR3 spells CASRRDSLNEKLFF. In DNA, the CDR3 is TGTGCCAGCAGGAGGGACAGCCTAAATGAAAAACTGTTTTTT. The rearrangement links TRBV6-1 to TRBJ1-4; TRBD1 aligns across 7 bases. V shed 6 bases, J shed 5 bases, and the junction held 6 bases outside the gene matches. From germline, CDR1 is MNHNS and CDR2 SASEGT. The CDR3 has 14 residues.

The chain links TRBV7-8 to TRBJ2-7; tentative D call: TRBD1 (6 bases). V was trimmed by 6 bases and J by 2 bases, leaving 11 bases between them. The CDR3 totals 13 residues. Germline CDR1 SGHVS, CDR2 FQNEAQ. Written as DNA, the CDR3 is TGTGCCAGCAGTATAGGACAGACCTACGAGCAGTACTTC. Residues: CASSIGQTYEQYF.

The gene calls are TRBV6-6 and TRBJ1-1, with D hard to call. Looked up from germline, CDR1 is MNHNY and CDR2 is SVGAGI (reference sequence). Trimming pared 0 bases from V and 7 bases from J, leaving 6 bases between. This CDR3 is 12 amino acids long. This chain's CDR3 is CASSYSGDEAFF. CDR3 nucleotides: TGTGCCAGCAGTTACTCTGGCGATGAAGCTTTCTTT.

This clonotype was seen many times. The chain recombines TRBV9 with TRBJ1-5; D unresolved. Germline loops: CDR1 SGDLS, CDR2 YYNGEE. With 0 bases removed from V and 2 bases from J, the gap between germline ends came to 6 bases. The CDR3 loop spans 14 amino acids. The CDR3 spells CASSVGSGNQPQHF. Here the CDR3 DNA reads TGTGCCAGCAGCGTAGGAAGCGGCAATCAGCCCCAGCATTTT. Based on the CDR3 plus reference TRBV9 and TRBJ1-5, the full variable domain is DSGVTQTPKHLITATGQRVTLRCSPRSGDLSVYWYQQSLDQGLQFLIQYYNGEERAKGNILERFSAQQFPDLHSELNLSSLELGDSALYFCASSVGSGNQPQHFGDGTRLSIL.

This clonotype was seen a handful of times. The chain carries TRBV7-9 and TRBJ2-7, with 8 bases that match TRBD2. V lost 2 bases and J lost 3; bases outside the gene matches: 9. CDR1 is SEHNR and CDR2 is FQNEAQ in the germline V gene (reference sequence). This CDR3 is 16 amino acids long. The CDR3 nucleotides read TGTGCCAGCAGCTTATTAGGAGCGGGAGCCTTCTACGAGCAGTACTTC. This sequence encodes CASSLLGAGAFYEQYF.

This clonotype has a handful of counts. CDR3: CAIREAGGPYEQFF. CDR3 coding DNA: TGTGCCATCAGAGAAGCGGGAGGGCCATATGAGCAGTTCTTC. The chain joins TRBV10-3 to TRBJ2-1; 10 nucleotides align to TRBD2. Germline V gene sequence: CDR1 ENHRY, CDR2 SYGVKD. V gave up 6 bases and J gave up 8 bases; unmatched junction bases: 7. CDR3 size: 14 residues.

This chain uses TRBV4-3 with TRBJ2-1; 14 nucleotides align to TRBD2. Germline CDR1 is LGHNA and CDR2 is YSLEER. The CDR3 spans 16 residues. J was trimmed by 5 bases and V by 3 bases; bases with no gene match: 3. DNA of the CDR3: TGCGCCAGCAGCCAGGGACTAGCGGGAGCTAACAATGAGCAGTTCTTC. It yields the protein CASSQGLAGANNEQFF.

Ten or more counts support this clonotype. V gene TRBV11-1 combines with J gene TRBJ2-7; possible D gene TRBD1, 6 bases. The germline V gene has CDR1 SGHAT and CDR2 FQDESV (reference sequence). V lost 2 bases to trimming and J lost 2 bases, with 13 bases between them. This CDR3 is built from 15 residues. CDR3 nucleotide sequence: TGTGCCAGCAGCTTACCCAGGGGATATACCTACGAGCAGTACTTC. Translated: CASSLPRGYTYEQYF.

In this sample, this clonotype turned up many times. The chain couples TRBV12-3 or TRBV12-4 to TRBJ1-5; D is undetermined. With 11 bases removed from V and 1 base from J, the gap between germline ends came to 9 bases. The CDR3 runs 12 residues. The CDR3 region is CASGMSNQPQHF. The CDR3, as DNA: TGTGCCTCCGGGATGAGCAATCAGCCCCAGCATTTT.